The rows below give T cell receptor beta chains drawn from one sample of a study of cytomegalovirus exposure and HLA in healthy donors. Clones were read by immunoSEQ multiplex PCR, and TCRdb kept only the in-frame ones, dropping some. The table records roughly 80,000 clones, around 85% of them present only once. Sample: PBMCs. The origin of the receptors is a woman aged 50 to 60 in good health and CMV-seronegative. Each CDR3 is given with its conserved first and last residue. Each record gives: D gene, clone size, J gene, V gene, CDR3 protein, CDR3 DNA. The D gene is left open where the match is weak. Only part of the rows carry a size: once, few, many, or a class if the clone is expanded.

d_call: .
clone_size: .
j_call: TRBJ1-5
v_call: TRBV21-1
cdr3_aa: CASSTEDRGGQPQHF
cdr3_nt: TGTGCCAGCAGCACTGAGGACAGGGGAGGACAGCCCCAGCATTTT

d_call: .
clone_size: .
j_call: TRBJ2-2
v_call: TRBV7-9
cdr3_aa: CASSPPAGNTGELFF
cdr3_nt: TGTGCCAGCAGCCCCCCCGCGGGGAACACCGGGGAGCTGTTTTTT

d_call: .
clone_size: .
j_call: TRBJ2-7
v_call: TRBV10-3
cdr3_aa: CAISDAGSRDEQYF
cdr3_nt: TGTGCCATCAGTGATGCGGGCAGCCGGGACGAGCAGTACTTC

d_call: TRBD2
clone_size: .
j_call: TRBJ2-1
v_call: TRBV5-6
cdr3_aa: CARLAGYNEQFF
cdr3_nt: TGTGCCAGGCTAGCGGGCTACAATGAGCAGTTCTTC

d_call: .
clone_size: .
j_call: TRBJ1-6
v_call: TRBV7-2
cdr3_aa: CASSLRSSYNSPLHF
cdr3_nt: TGTGCCAGCAGCTTAAGGAGCTCCTATAATTCACCCCTCCACTTT

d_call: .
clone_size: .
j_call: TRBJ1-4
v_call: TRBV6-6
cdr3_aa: CASTLSRITNEKLFF
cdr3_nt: TGTGCCAGCACCCTTAGTCGAATCACTAATGAAAAACTGTTTTTT

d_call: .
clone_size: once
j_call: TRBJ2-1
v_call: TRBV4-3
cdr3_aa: CASSQGQTAGKFF
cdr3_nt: TGCGCCAGCAGCCAAGGTCAAACGGCAGGGAAGTTCTTC

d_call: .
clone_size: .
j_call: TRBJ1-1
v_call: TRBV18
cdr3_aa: CASSPRETALNTEAFF
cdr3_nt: TGTGCCAGCTCACCTCGCGAGACAGCACTGAACACTGAAGCTTTCTTT

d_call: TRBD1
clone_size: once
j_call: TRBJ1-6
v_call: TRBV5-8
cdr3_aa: CASSFRGSSYNSPLHF
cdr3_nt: TGTGCCAGCAGCTTCAGGGGGAGCTCCTATAATTCACCCCTCCACTTT

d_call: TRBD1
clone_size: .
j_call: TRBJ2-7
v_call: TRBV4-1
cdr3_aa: CASSQGHRGTPSYEQYF
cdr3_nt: TGCGCCAGCAGCCAAGGACACAGGGGGACCCCCTCCTACGAGCAGTACTTC

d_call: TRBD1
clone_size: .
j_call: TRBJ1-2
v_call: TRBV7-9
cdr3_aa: CASSGTGVYGYTF
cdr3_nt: TGTGCCAGCAGCGGGACAGGGGTCTATGGCTACACCTTC

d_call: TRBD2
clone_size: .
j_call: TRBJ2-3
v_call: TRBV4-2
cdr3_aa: CASSPWREILAGGPSTDTQYF
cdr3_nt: TGTGCCAGCAGCCCCTGGAGGGAGATCCTAGCGGGAGGGCCGAGCACAGATACGCAGTATTTT

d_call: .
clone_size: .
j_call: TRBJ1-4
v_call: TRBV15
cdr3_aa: CATSRDGRALREKLFF
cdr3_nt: TGTGCCACCAGCAGAGATGGCAGGGCCCTTAGGGAAAAACTGTTTTTT

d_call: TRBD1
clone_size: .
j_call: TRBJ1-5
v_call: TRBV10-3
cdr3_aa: CATNTGGAGQPQHF
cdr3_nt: TGTGCCACCAACACAGGGGGCGCAGGACAGCCCCAGCATTTT

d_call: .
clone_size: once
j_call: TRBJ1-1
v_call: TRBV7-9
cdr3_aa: CASSTKQNTEAFF
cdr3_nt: TGTGCCAGCAGCACAAAACAGAACACTGAAGCTTTCTTT

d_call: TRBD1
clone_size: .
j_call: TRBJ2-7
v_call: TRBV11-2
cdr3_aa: CASSLGTGQQYF
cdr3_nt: TGTGCCAGCAGCTTAGGGACAGGACAACAATACTTC

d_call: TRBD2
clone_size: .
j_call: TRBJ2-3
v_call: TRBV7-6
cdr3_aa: CASSSAVAGYTDTQYF
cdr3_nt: TGTGCCAGCAGCTCAGCCGTAGCGGGGTACACAGATACGCAGTATTTT

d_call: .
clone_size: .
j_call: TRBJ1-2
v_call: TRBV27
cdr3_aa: CASSKHTGYNGYTF
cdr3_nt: TGTGCCAGCAGCAAACATACAGGGTACAATGGCTACACCTTC

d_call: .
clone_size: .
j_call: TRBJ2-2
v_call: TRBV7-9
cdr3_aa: CASSLAQLPNTGELFF
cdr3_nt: TGTGCCAGCAGCTTAGCCCAGTTGCCGAACACCGGGGAGCTGTTTTTT

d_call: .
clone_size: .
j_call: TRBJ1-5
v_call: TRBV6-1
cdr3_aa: CASSEIWGGANNQPQHF
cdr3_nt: TGTGCCAGCAGTGAAATTTGGGGTGGGGCAAATAATCAGCCCCAGCATTTT

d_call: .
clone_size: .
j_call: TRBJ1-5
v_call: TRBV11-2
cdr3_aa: CASSLSGIGQPQHF
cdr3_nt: TGTGCCAGCAGCTTATCGGGGATAGGGCAGCCCCAGCATTTT

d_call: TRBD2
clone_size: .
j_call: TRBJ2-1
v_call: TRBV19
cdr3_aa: CASSIERGVGHEQFF
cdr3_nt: TGTGCCAGTAGTATAGAACGGGGGGTTGGGCATGAGCAGTTCTTC

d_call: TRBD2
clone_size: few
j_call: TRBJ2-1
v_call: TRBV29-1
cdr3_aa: CSVLGTSGGDLYNEQFF
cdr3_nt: TGCAGCGTGCTCGGGACTAGCGGGGGGGATTTGTACAATGAGCAGTTCTTC

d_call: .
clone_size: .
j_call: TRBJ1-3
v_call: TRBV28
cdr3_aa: CASSLTRGNTIYF
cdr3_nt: TGTGCCAGCAGTTTAACCCGGGGAAACACCATATATTTT

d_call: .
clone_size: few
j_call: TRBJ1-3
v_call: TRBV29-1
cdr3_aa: CSVLPRESGNTIYF
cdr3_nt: TGCAGCGTCCTCCCCAGGGAATCTGGAAACACCATATATTTT

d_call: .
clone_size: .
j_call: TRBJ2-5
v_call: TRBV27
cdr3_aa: CASSNRDPRETQYF
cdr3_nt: TGTGCCAGCAGTAATCGGGATCCGAGGGAGACCCAGTACTTC

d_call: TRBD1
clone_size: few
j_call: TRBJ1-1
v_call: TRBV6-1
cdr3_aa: CASSSGGMNTEAFF
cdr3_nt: TGTGCCAGCAGTTCAGGGGGGATGAACACTGAAGCTTTCTTT

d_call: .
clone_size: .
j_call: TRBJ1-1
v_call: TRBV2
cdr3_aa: CASSELTGNTEAFF
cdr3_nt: TGTGCCAGCAGTGAACTGACAGGGAACACTGAAGCTTTCTTT

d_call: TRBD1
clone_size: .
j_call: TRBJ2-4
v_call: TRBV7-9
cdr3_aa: CASSNRQGALAKNIQYF
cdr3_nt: TGTGCCAGCAGCAACCGCCAGGGGGCGTTGGCCAAAAACATTCAGTACTTC

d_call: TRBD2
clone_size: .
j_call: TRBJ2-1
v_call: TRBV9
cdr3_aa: CASSFGTSGDEQFF
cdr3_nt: TGTGCCAGCAGCTTCGGGACTAGCGGGGATGAGCAGTTCTTC

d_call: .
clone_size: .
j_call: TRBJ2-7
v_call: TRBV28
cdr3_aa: CASRSMGSYEQYF
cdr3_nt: TGTGCCAGCAGATCTATGGGCAGCTACGAGCAGTACTTC

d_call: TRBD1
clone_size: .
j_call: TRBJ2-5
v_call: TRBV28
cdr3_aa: CASSPRTGEETQYF
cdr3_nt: TGTGCCAGCAGTCCTCGGACAGGGGAAGAGACCCAGTACTTC

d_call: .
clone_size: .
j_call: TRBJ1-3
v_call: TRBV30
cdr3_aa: CAWSGQSGNTIYF
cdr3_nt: TGTGCCTGGAGTGGACAGTCTGGAAACACCATATATTTT

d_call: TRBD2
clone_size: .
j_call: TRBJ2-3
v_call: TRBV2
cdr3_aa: CASSPPGLAGTDTQYF
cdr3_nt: TGTGCCAGCAGTCCTCCGGGACTAGCGGGCACAGATACGCAGTATTTT

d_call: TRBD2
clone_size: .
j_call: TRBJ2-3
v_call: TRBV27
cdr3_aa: CASSFWTSGSVDTQYF
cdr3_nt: TGTGCCAGCAGTTTTTGGACTAGCGGGAGTGTAGATACGCAGTATTTT

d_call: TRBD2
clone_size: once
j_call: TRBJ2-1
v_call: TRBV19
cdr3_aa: CASSIDGLAETEQFF
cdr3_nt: TGTGCCAGTAGTATAGATGGTCTAGCGGAGACTGAGCAGTTCTTC

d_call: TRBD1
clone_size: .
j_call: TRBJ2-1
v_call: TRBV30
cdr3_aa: CASRRQGVYNEQFF
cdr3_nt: TGTGCCAGTAGGAGACAGGGGGTTTACAATGAGCAGTTCTTC

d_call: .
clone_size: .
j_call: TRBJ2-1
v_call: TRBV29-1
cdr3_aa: CSVDRRYNEQFF
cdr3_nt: TGCAGCGTTGATAGGAGATACAATGAGCAGTTCTTC

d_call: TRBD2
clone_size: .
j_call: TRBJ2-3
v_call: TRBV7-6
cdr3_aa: CASSLGTSGGTDTQYF
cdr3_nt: TGTGCCAGCAGCCTAGGGACTAGCGGGGGAACAGATACGCAGTATTTT

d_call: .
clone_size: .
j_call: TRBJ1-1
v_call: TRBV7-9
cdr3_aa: CASSLVLQALMGTEAFF
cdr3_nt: TGTGCCAGCAGCTTAGTCTTACAGGCCTTAATGGGGACTGAAGCTTTCTTT